This T cell receptor beta chain was recovered during a study of neurological immune-mediated disorders. Study-wide findings and caveats: Sharing of CDR3 amino acid sequences among expanded clones across subjects was absent, suggesting private repertoires in all groups.

5'RACE with 10-nucleotide random UMIs generated the cDNA. TCRdb re-analysed the 5' RACE reads in MiXCR, keeping a single row per CDR3 protein. Here the sample spans around 78,000 distinct CDR3 sequences, roughly 17% being singletons. The unsorted libraries were made from 2 million PBMCs kept at -80 C. In this sample, this clonotype turned up many times. Antigen: not known. CDR1 and CDR2 (germline): SGHRS, YFSETQ. This CDR3 has 16 residues. Between the trimmed V and J ends, which lost 0 bases and 0 bases, there was a span of 12 bases. This receptor was taken from a woman in her 40s in good health. This chain connects TRBV5-1 to TRBJ2-5; D might be TRBD1 (6 bases). The sample comprised PBMCs. CDR3 sequence (DNA): TGCGCCAGCAGCTTGGCAGGGGCCCTCCACCAAGAGACCCAGTACTTC. Amino acids: CASSLAGALHQETQYF.